This is a list of T cell receptor beta chains from one sample in a study of vaccination effects on CD4 cells after COVID-19. The antigens of these receptors remain unknown. Assay: immunoSEQ multiplex PCR; the TCRdb copy retains only in-frame clones and omits some. The sample has tens of thousands of clones; about 70% are singletons. The sequenced sample was CD4+ T cells from PBMCs cultured with HCoV-229E spike peptides, obtained before COVID-19 vaccination. The receptors come from a human donor who received a COVID-19 vaccine. Each CDR3 is given with its conserved first and last residue. The D gene is left open where the match is weak. Clone sizes are given selectively: once, few, many, or a class where the clone is expanded.

v_call	clone_size	d_call	j_call	cdr3_nt	cdr3_aa
TRBV7-2	NA	NA	TRBJ1-2	TGTGCCAGCAGCCCCAGTTGGGCCTATGGCTACACCTTC	CASSPSWAYGYTF
TRBV3-1/TRBV3-2	NA	TRBD1	TRBJ1-1	TGTGCCAGCAGCCCGGGGACAGGGGGTAAGAACACTGAAGCTTTCTTT	CASSPGTGGKNTEAFF
TRBV6-6	NA	TRBD1	TRBJ1-6	TGTGCCAGCAGAAGACCGGGACAGGGGGCTTCACCCCTCCACTTT	CASRRPGQGASPLHF
TRBV6-4	NA	NA	TRBJ1-5	TGTGCCAGCAGTGACAAAACGCCAGACACTAGCAATCAGCCCCAGCATTTT	CASSDKTPDTSNQPQHF
TRBV10-1	once	TRBD1	TRBJ2-5	TGCGCCAGCAGTGAAAGCCGGGACAGGGTCTCGGGAGAGACCCAGTACTTC	CASSESRDRVSGETQYF
TRBV6-5	NA	TRBD1	TRBJ1-1	TGTGCCACCTTGACAGGGACGGGTGAAGCTTTCTTT	CATLTGTGEAFF
TRBV19	few	TRBD2	TRBJ2-4	TGTGCCAGTAGTCTCAGCGGGGGGCGGGTCATTCAGTACTTC	CASSLSGGRVIQYF
TRBV19	NA	NA	TRBJ2-1	TGTGCCAGTAGTATCAGGGGATATGAGCAGTTCTTC	CASSIRGYEQFF
TRBV2	NA	TRBD1	TRBJ1-4	TGTGCCAGCAGGCCGGGACAGGGTGGTGAAAAACTGTTTTTT	CASRPGQGGEKLFF
TRBV7-2	NA	TRBD2	TRBJ2-1	TGTGCCAGCAGCCCCGCGGGGGAATACAATGAGCAGTTCTTC	CASSPAGEYNEQFF
TRBV30	few	TRBD1	TRBJ1-1	TGTGCCTGGGGTGCACGGACAGGCTGGGTAACGGCTTTCTTT	CAWGARTGWVTAFF
TRBV24-1	NA	NA	TRBJ2-5	TGTGCCACCAGTGATTTCGAGGGGCGGGAGACCCAGTACTTC	CATSDFEGRETQYF
TRBV10-3	once	TRBD1	TRBJ1-4	TGTGCCATCAGTGAAGGGACAGGGCTTGAAAAACTGTTTTTT	CAISEGTGLEKLFF
TRBV30	NA	NA	TRBJ2-1	TGTGCCTGGATTAACCGGGGACACGACAATGAGCAGTTCTTC	CAWINRGHDNEQFF
TRBV12-5	NA	TRBD1	TRBJ2-4	TGTGCTAGTGGTTTGGCCGTCCCGGGACAGGATGTCAAAAACATTCAGTACTTC	CASGLAVPGQDVKNIQYF
TRBV30	NA	TRBD2	TRBJ2-5	TGTGCCTGGAGTGCCCTAGCGGGGGGCCAAGAGACCCAGTACTTC	CAWSALAGGQETQYF
TRBV3-1/TRBV3-2	NA	NA	TRBJ1-1	TGTGCCAGCAGCTTGGCAGGGTTCTTGACTGAAGCTTTCTTT	CASSLAGFLTEAFF
TRBV30	once	TRBD1	TRBJ2-5	TGTGCCTGGAGTGTACAACGCCGGGACAGGGTACAAGAGACCCAGTACTTC	CAWSVQRRDRVQETQYF
TRBV11-3	NA	TRBD2	TRBJ2-5	TGTGCCAGCAGCTTAGCGACGGGACTAGCGCGAGAGACCCAGTACTTC	CASSLATGLARETQYF
TRBV4-3	NA	TRBD1	TRBJ2-1	TGCGCCAGCAGCCAAGTCCGGGACAGGGGTTTGAATGAGCAGTTCTTC	CASSQVRDRGLNEQFF
TRBV6-2/TRBV6-3	NA	TRBD1	TRBJ1-6	TGTGCCAGCAGCCTGGGACAGGGGGCGCGGAATTCACCCCTCCACTTT	CASSLGQGARNSPLHF
TRBV5-1	NA	NA	TRBJ2-6	TGCGCCAGCAGCTTAAACGGACCTGGGGCCAACGTCCTGACTTTC	CASSLNGPGANVLTF
TRBV18	NA	TRBD1	TRBJ1-2	TGTGCCAGCTCACACATGACAGGGCTTTACACTAACTATGGCTACACCTTC	CASSHMTGLYTNYGYTF
TRBV20-1	NA	NA	TRBJ2-5	TGCAGTGCTAGTAACGCTCGGCGGGTCCAAGAGACCCAGTACTTC	CSASNARRVQETQYF
TRBV19	NA	NA	TRBJ2-6	TGTGCCAGCAGTAGGCAGAGCTCTGGGGCCAACGTCCTGACTTTC	CASSRQSSGANVLTF
TRBV2	NA	NA	TRBJ2-1	TGTGCCAGCAGCATAGACAGAAACAATGAGCAGTTCTTC	CASSIDRNNEQFF
TRBV10-2	NA	TRBD1	TRBJ2-2	TGCGCCAGCAGGGCGGGACAGGGAGGGCCCGGGGAGCTGTTTTTT	CASRAGQGGPGELFF
TRBV11-1	NA	NA	TRBJ1-2	TGTGCCAGCGGGGGTAACTATGGCTACACCTTC	CASGGNYGYTF
TRBV27	NA	TRBD2	TRBJ2-1	TGTGCCAGCAGTCCGGGACTAGCGGGGGGCTCCTACAATGAGCAGTTCTTC	CASSPGLAGGSYNEQFF
TRBV10-3	NA	NA	TRBJ1-2	TGTGCCATCAGTGAGTACATTAATGGCTACACCTTC	CAISEYINGYTF
TRBV24-1	few	NA	TRBJ2-2	TGTGCCACCACGGGGGTTAACACCGGGGAGCTGTTTTTT	CATTGVNTGELFF
TRBV9	NA	TRBD1	TRBJ2-3	TGTGCCAGCAGCGTCGGAAGAGGGGGACAGGGGGGCACAGATACGCAGTATTTT	CASSVGRGGQGGTDTQYF
TRBV3-1/TRBV3-2	NA	NA	TRBJ2-5	TGTGCCAGCAGCCAACGGGGGGCCTCCCAAGAGACCCAGTACTTC	CASSQRGASQETQYF
TRBV7-3	NA	NA	TRBJ1-4	TGTGCCAGCAGCTCTTGCGTCGGTAAGGCTAATGAAAAACTGTTTTTT	CASSSCVGKANEKLFF
TRBV27	NA	TRBD1	TRBJ2-6	TGTGCCAGCAGATTGCACAGGGGTGGGGCCAACGTCCTGACTTTC	CASRLHRGGANVLTF
TRBV7-2	few	NA	TRBJ2-3	TGTGCCAGCAGCTTAGACCGGGGTTCAGATACGCAGTATTTT	CASSLDRGSDTQYF
TRBV30	NA	TRBD1	TRBJ1-2	TGTGCCTGGAGTGGGACAGGCCTCCACTACACCTTC	CAWSGTGLHYTF
TRBV27	NA	TRBD1	TRBJ2-1	TGTGCCAGCAGAACCCCGGGACAGGGGTACAATGAGCAGTTCTTC	CASRTPGQGYNEQFF
TRBV10-2	NA	NA	TRBJ2-1	TGCGCCAGCAGTGAACTGGTGGGAAGTGAGTTCTTC	CASSELVGSEFF
TRBV6-5	NA	TRBD1	TRBJ2-3	TGTGCCAGCAGTTACGACAGGGGGAGCGAGGGTACGCAGTATTTT	CASSYDRGSEGTQYF
TRBV3-1/TRBV3-2	NA	NA	TRBJ1-2	TGTGCCAGCAGCCCCCTGGGGGGACCTCTCGGTGGCTACACCTTC	CASSPLGGPLGGYTF
TRBV24-1	NA	TRBD2	TRBJ2-5	TGTGCCACCAGTGATAACCAGCGGGGAGAGACCCAGTACTTC	CATSDNQRGETQYF
TRBV6-6	NA	NA	TRBJ1-1	TGTGCCAGCAGTTTACTGGGGAACACTGAAGCTTTCTTT	CASSLLGNTEAFF
TRBV24-1	NA	TRBD1	TRBJ2-3	TGTGCCACCAGTGATGCACGGACAGGGGGTGACACGCAGTATTTT	CATSDARTGGDTQYF
TRBV7-8	NA	NA	TRBJ2-3	TGTGCCAGCAGCCCACTGAGTCTAGCCACAGATACGCAGTATTTT	CASSPLSLATDTQYF
TRBV25-1	NA	NA	TRBJ1-1	TGTGCCAGCAGTGACCCTCGAGGGCCAATGAACACTGAAGCTTTCTTT	CASSDPRGPMNTEAFF
TRBV19	NA	TRBD1	TRBJ1-5	TGTGCCAGTAGTATAGTGGCGGGACAGGTCGCCCAGCCCCAGCATTTT	CASSIVAGQVAQPQHF
TRBV19	NA	NA	TRBJ2-3	TGTGCCAGTAGTGAGTACGTTACGCAGTATTTT	CASSEYVTQYF
TRBV5-4	NA	TRBD1	TRBJ1-2	TGTGCCAGCAGCTCGGACAGGGGTGCGAACTATGGCTACACCTTC	CASSSDRGANYGYTF
TRBV2	NA	NA	TRBJ2-2	TGTGCCAGCAAGGAACCGGGGGCGGTCGGGGAGCTGTTTTTT	CASKEPGAVGELFF
TRBV6-1	NA	TRBD1	TRBJ1-6	TGTGCCAGCAGGGAAGGGGGCGCGGGGTTCAATTCACCCCTCCACTTT	CASREGGAGFNSPLHF
TRBV11-2	NA	TRBD1	TRBJ2-1	TGTGCCAGCAGAGGGACAGGGAGGGGTAATGAGCAGTTCTTC	CASRGTGRGNEQFF
TRBV7-8	once	NA	TRBJ2-2	TGTGCCAGCAGCCCTATAGCTGGATGGGGTACCGGGGAGCTGTTTTTT	CASSPIAGWGTGELFF
TRBV19	NA	TRBD1	TRBJ1-5	TGTGCCAGTAGTAACGGACAGGCCCACAAGGTGTCCCAGCATTTT	CASSNGQAHKVSQHF
TRBV4-3	NA	NA	TRBJ1-4	TGCGCCAGCAGCCAAGGGACAGAGCCTAATGAAAAACTGTTTTTT	CASSQGTEPNEKLFF
TRBV6-5	NA	NA	TRBJ2-6	TGTGCCAGCAGCCCCAGAGGGCCTGGGGCCAACGTCCTGACTTTC	CASSPRGPGANVLTF
TRBV3-1/TRBV3-2	NA	NA	TRBJ1-2	TGTGCCAGCAGCCAGGCTGACAGACGCTACACCTTC	CASSQADRRYTF
TRBV7-3	once	NA	TRBJ2-3	TGTGCCAGCAGCTTGGGCCCTAGCACAGATACGCAGTATTTT	CASSLGPSTDTQYF
TRBV7-9	few	TRBD1	TRBJ1-5	TGTGCCAGCAGCCCACAGGGACAGGGAGGCCGGCCCCAGCATTTT	CASSPQGQGGRPQHF
TRBV14	NA	NA	TRBJ1-2	TGTGCCAGCAGCCAACAACAGGCCCGCTATGGCTACACCTTC	CASSQQQARYGYTF